This entry features one T cell receptor beta chain sequence. What it recognizes is unknown. The sample is drawn from a study of regulatory dendritic cells for organ transplantation. Study results and caveats: Mature dendritic cells appeared to drive more memory CD8+ clonal expansion than regulatory ones.

Using immunoSEQ multiplex PCR, the repertoire was profiled, and TCRdb retains in-frame clones only, with some absent. The sample holds 30,000 or so clones; around 84% are singletons and the top ten take 0.1%. Losses at the gene ends were 3 bases for V and 5 bases for J; bases not matched to a gene: 5. Germline V lookup: CDR1 SGHNT, CDR2 YENEEA. The length of the CDR3 is 15 residues. V gene TRBV11-3 combines with J gene TRBJ2-2, with 8 bases identical to TRBD2. The sequenced sample was naive CD4+ T cells from blood. Subset defined: CD45RA+ naive T cells. This clonotype originated in a human donor in good health. The CDR3 spells CASSFGGARTGELFF. CDR3 nucleotide sequence: TGTGCCAGCAGCTTCGGGGGGGCTAGAACCGGGGAGCTGTTTTTT.